The next 4 T cell receptor beta chains were all read from a single sample in a study of blood T cell repertoires in COVID-19 (TCRdb year 2020). To prepare the library, the immunoSEQ multiplex PCR assay was applied. TCRdb obtained this table from immuneACCESS and retained in-frame rearrangements with V and J assigned. These tables miss some clones; where compared with another copy, unresolved V genes account for less than half of the shortfall, and the remainder is unexplained. For this sample there are 70,000 to 80,000 clones; around 93% appear just once. Roughly 5% of the sample rests with the top ten. Sequences were obtained from peripheral blood. The origin of the receptors is a woman in her fifties or sixties with active COVID-19.

In this sample, this clone turned up once. The J gene is TRBJ1-4, the V gene TRBV2, with D maybe TRBD1 (6 bases). V lost 6 bases to trimming and J lost 0 bases, with 14 bases between them. Germline V gene sequence: CDR1 SNHLY, CDR2 FYNNEI. There are 16 residues in the CDR3. CDR3 amino acids: CASSHDRPATNEKLFF. CDR3 sequence (DNA): TGTGCCAGCAGCCATGACAGGCCTGCAACTAATGAAAAACTGTTTTTT.

The genes are TRBV7-8 and TRBJ2-1, with D possibly being TRBD2 (6 bases). V lost 5 bases and J lost 6, with 11 bases in between. This CDR3 has 13 residues. Germline loops: CDR1 SGHVS, CDR2 FQNEAQ. The CDR3 bases are TGTGCCAGCAGCCTTGGACTATTCAATGAGCAGTTCTTC. Encoded protein: CASSLGLFNEQFF.

The chain is built from TRBV9 and TRBJ2-1; 8 bases map to TRBD2. Germline lookup yields CDR1 SGDLS and CDR2 YYNGEE. V lost 3 bases and J lost 8; bases outside the gene matches: 16. The CDR3 contains 17 residues. The chain's CDR3 is CASSAPREGRFSDEQFF. The DNA of the CDR3 is TGTGCCAGCAGCGCCCCCCGGGAGGGGAGGTTTTCGGATGAGCAGTTCTTC.

The CDR3 loop is CASSSFRGEAFF. CDR3 nucleotide sequence: TGTGCCAGCAGCTCGTTCCGGGGGGAAGCTTTCTTT. The V call is TRBV12-1, the J call TRBJ1-1. TRBV12-1 is a pseudogene segment. This CDR3 has 12 residues.